Following are 8 T cell receptor beta chains from one sample sequenced in a study of T cells in tumors after PD-1 blockade. Assay used: immunoSEQ multiplex PCR; TCRdb lists only in-frame clones, some missing. The table lists 20,000 to 25,000 clones, about 82% of them singletons. The specimen comprised PBMCs, sampled after anti-PD-1 treatment. These receptor sequences come from a human donor with basal cell carcinoma.

In this sample, this clone turned up once. This sequence joins TRBV4-2 and TRBJ2-2; weak D call: TRBD2 (7 bases). The CDR3 has 16 residues. Trimming removed 0 bases from V and 6 bases from J, with 14 bases in between. Germline values: CDR1 LGHNA, CDR2 YNFKEQ. CDR3 DNA sequence: TGTGCCAGCAGCCAAGATAGGGGGGGCGACGCCGGGGAGCTGTTTTTT. Its translation is CASSQDRGGDAGELFF.

The rearrangement links TRBV6-5 to TRBJ1-5; D is uncertain. CDR1 and CDR2 (germline): MNHEY, SVGAGI. V was clipped by 7 bases and J by 4 bases, with 11 bases between them. CDR3 length: 13 residues. The chain's CDR3 is CASTPGVNQPQHF. For the CDR3, the DNA is TGTGCCAGCACCCCGGGTGTTAATCAGCCCCAGCATTTT.

The chain joins TRBV30 to TRBJ2-5; 8 nucleotides agree with TRBD2. V lost 2 bases and J lost 1; bases outside the gene matches: 18. The CDR3 length is 19 residues. Germline CDR1 and CDR2: GTSNPN and SVGIG (reference sequence). In DNA form, the CDR3 reads TGTGCCTGGAGTCCTTGGGTAGCGGGGAGACACGAGACCCAAGAGACCCAGTACTTC. Protein product: CAWSPWVAGRHETQETQYF.

The V and J genes are TRBV14 and TRBJ1-3, with D unclear. V lost 0 bases and J 2 bases, leaving 8 bases between the germline ends. The CDR3 loop spans 15 amino acids. Germline V gene data show CDR1 as SGHDN and CDR2 as FVKESK. The CDR3 sequence is CASSQDSWAGNTIYF. The CDR3 DNA is TGTGCCAGCAGCCAAGACAGTTGGGCTGGAAACACCATATATTTT.

The CDR3 is CASSYSDSNYEQYF. The DNA for the CDR3 is TGTGCCAGCAGTTACTCGGACTCCAACTACGAGCAGTACTTC. The chain recombines TRBV6-2 or TRBV6-3 with TRBJ2-7; TRBD2 might be the D (5 bases). CDR3 length equals 14 residues. The V end lost 0 bases, the J end lost 3 bases, and 9 bases lay between the germline ends. Per germline, CDR1 MNHEY and CDR2 SVGEGT.

The chain employs TRBV7-9 and TRBJ1-1; 9 bases fit TRBD1. Germline V gene sequence: CDR1 SEHNR, CDR2 FQNEAQ (reference sequence). The trim removed 5 bases at V and 1 base at J, leaving 11 bases unmatched. The CDR3 is 17 residues long. CDR3 region: CASSPRDRDIRNTEAFF. The CDR3 DNA sequence: TGTGCCAGCAGCCCCCGGGACAGGGATATCAGGAACACTGAAGCTTTCTTT.

V and J are TRBV5-1 and TRBJ1-2, with D unclear. CDR1 and CDR2 from the germline V gene are SGHRS and YFSETQ. Trimming left V 0 bases short and J 5 bases short, with 14 bases between. The CDR3 extends over 15 amino acids. The CDR3 nucleotides read TGCGCCAGCAGCTTGGAGTCTCCTAGGCCGTATGGCTACACCTTC. The encoded protein is CASSLESPRPYGYTF.

This chain links TRBV15 with TRBJ2-3, with D perhaps TRBD1 (6 bases). The CDR3 is 14 residues long. Trimming took 2 bases from V and 3 from J, leaving 9 bases between them. Per germline, CDR1 LNHNV and CDR2 YYDKDF (reference sequence). As DNA, the CDR3 is TGTGCCACCAGCAGACCCCAGGGGACAGATACGCAGTATTTT. It translates to CATSRPQGTDTQYF.